The sequence of this T cell receptor (beta chain) was determined in a study of blood T cell repertoires in COVID-19. This clone was seen only once. Assay used: immunoSEQ multiplex PCR; TCRdb lists only in-frame clones, some missing. The table has roughly 50,000 clones, 80% to 90% seen once. This clonotype originated in a human donor in a cohort sampled during active COVID-19. Sequencing used peripheral blood.

CDR3 region: CASSPTSGGAYEQYF. CDR3 DNA sequence: TGTGCCAGCAGTCCGACTAGCGGGGGGGCCTACGAGCAGTACTTC. The rearrangement joins TRBV28 to TRBJ2-7; 14 bases line up with TRBD2. This CDR3 is built from 15 residues. V dropped 5 bases and J dropped 2; count of bases not matched to a gene: 2. CDR1 and CDR2 from the germline V gene are MDHEN and SYDVKM.